Reported below is one TCR beta chain. Antigen specificity is unknown. This sample is drawn from a study of T cell responses to AZD1222 COVID-19 vaccine. Turning to the study itself: Pooling covered second doses at about 4 or about 12 weeks. Study outcomes and limitations: Regions 160-218 and 743-854 dominated among vaccine-associated CD4 TCRs spanning spike. A mostly white British donor set with more females was recruited, and clonal diversity was possibly underestimated.

The CDR3 is 16 amino acids. Germline V gives CDR1 SGHDT, CDR2 YYEEEE. Trimming removed 0 bases from V and 8 bases from J, with 18 bases in between. Clones were sequenced by immunoSEQ multiplex PCR, and TCRdb holds only the in-frame ones, with some missing. The table has under 200,000 clones, roughly 90% seen once. The V gene is TRBV5-6, the J gene TRBJ2-1; D unresolved. The receptor's source is an adult in good health. The sample was peripheral blood, taken on day 0 of AZD1222 vaccination. CDR3: CASSLDRLVSVYEQFF. The CDR3 bases are TGTGCCAGCAGCTTGGATCGCCTAGTGAGTGTCTATGAGCAGTTCTTC. Full variable domain (rest looked up from reference TRBV5-6 and TRBJ2-1): DAGVTQSPTHLIKTRGQQVTLRCSPKSGHDTVSWYQQALGQGPQFIFQYYEEEERQRGNFPDRFSGHQFPNYSSELNVNALLLGDSALYLCASSLDRLVSVYEQFFGPGTRLTVL.